This TCR beta chain derives from a study of identical twins (dated by TCRdb to the mid-2010s). Looking at the study overall: The study deep-sequenced TCR alpha and beta repertoires from monozygotic twins, unrelated adults of various ages and cord blood to test whether fetal clonotypes persist. To rule out contamination, replicate twin experiments were performed at different times with different library preparation protocols.

Only healthy Caucasian donors were included. Three pairs of female monozygotic twins, all aged 18 to 29 years, made up the twin cohort. Positive isolation kits from Invitrogen were used to isolate the CD4+ and CD8+ T cell populations. Receptor amplification or capture employed 5' RACE. Sequencing took place on an Illumina HiSeq 2000. A universal primer binding site was added through template switching, and the final cDNA carried a unique molecular identifier so that TCR cDNA molecules could be counted accurately. Specific primers in the conserved constant-segment region were used to synthesize first-strand cDNA for the TCR alpha and beta chains. To control for contamination, every cDNA library was double barcoded, receiving both a SMART-Mk sample barcode and Illumina barcodes. TruSeq adapter sequences, together with Illumina sample barcodes, were added in two successive PCR steps. The TCR alpha and beta cDNA libraries were sequenced on the Illumina HiSeq platform using custom primers. As for the original processing: Raw reads were processed with MiGEC to extract unique molecular identifiers, and MiXCR was used to determine CDR3 positions. For each individual, recombination models were inferred using an EM algorithm with the repgenHMM and IGoR tools. The analysis of shared clonotypes was done with the tcR package in R, with sharing normalized by the product of cloneset sizes. To study raw recombination without the effects of thymic and clonal selection, out-of-frame nonproductive sequences were analyzed. In TCRdb, the public reads were trimmed at Q25 with fastp and aligned with MiXCR, with productive beta chains retained. Every distinct CDR3 protein forms one entry, paired with its most common genes and DNA. The V and J calls shown here were made by TCRdb, not taken from the authors' results. For this sample the table gives some 500,000 distinct CDR3 sequences, of which 14% were detected only once. The top ten clonotypes cover about 0.53% of the sample.

As for this clonotype: Its antigen has not been determined. No qualities accompany the bases; no much larger clone lies one base away.

V is pruned by 6 bases and J by 2 bases, leaving 5 bases of the junction without a gene match. The germline V gene (reference sequence) provides CDR1 DFQATT and CDR2 SNEGSKA. The CDR3 has 14 amino acids, counting the end cysteine and phenylalanine. Only the CDR3 DNA is retained, 42 bases long and in frame from the first base. Overall study outcomes, separate from this receptor: Excess twin sharing in beta out-of-frame sequences was weaker because fewer shared sequences lowered the signal-to-noise ratio. Because the same donors could not be followed over many years, the conclusions depended on cross-sectional statistical analysis. Fewer insertions were carried by abundant cord blood beta clonotypes, a similar but weaker trend appeared in young adult naive repertoires, and no such trend appeared in memory repertoires. Compared with coincidental sharing between unrelated individuals, out-of-frame TCR alpha sequences shared between twins had an excess of sequences with low generation probability. In monozygotic twins, recombination models systematically underestimated out-of-frame TCR alpha sharing, but the models matched the sharing seen between unrelated individuals. Invariant T cells such as MAIT and iNKT could partly confound zero-insertion analyses, although diverse VJ usage argued against such confounding for most clonotypes.

These data also formed part of another study, on yellow fever vaccine responses in identical twins. In that second paper, the authors write: According to the authors, the vaccine-induced T cell response in identical twins seemed to be partly convergent and partly specific to each individual. In identical twins, the study followed T cell clones that responded to the vaccine with precision.

Sequencing was carried out using CD4+ T cells sorted from blood. The chain is made from TRBV20-1 and TRBJ2-3, with 10 junctional bases fitting TRBD2. This TCR was recovered from a woman aged 18-29 years in good health. The base sequence is TGCAGTGCCTCGACTAGCGGGCACACAGATACGCAGTATTTT. Translated, it gives CSASTSGHTDTQYF.